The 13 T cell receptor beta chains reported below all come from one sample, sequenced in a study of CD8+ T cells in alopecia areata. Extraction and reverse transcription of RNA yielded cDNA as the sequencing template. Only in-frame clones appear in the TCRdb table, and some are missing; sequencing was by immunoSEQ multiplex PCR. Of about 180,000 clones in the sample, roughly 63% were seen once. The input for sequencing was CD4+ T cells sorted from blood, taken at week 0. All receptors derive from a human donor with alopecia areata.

CDR3 nucleotide sequence: TGTGCCAGCAGCCAAGAGTGCGGGCGGTGTTCGGGGCAGGAGTACTTC. Its translation: CASSQECGRCSGQEYF. This chain connects TRBV14 to TRBJ2-7; D is possibly TRBD1 or TRBD2 (5 bases each). Trimming cost V 0 bases and J 11 bases, with 23 bases left between them. Germline CDR1 is SGHDN and CDR2 is FVKESK. The CDR3 has 16 residues.

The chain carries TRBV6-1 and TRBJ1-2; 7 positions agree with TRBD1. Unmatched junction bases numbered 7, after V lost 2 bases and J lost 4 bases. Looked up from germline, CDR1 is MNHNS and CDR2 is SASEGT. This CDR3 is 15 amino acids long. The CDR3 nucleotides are TGTGCCAGCAGTGAAACGGGACAGCTCTTCTATGGCTACACCTTC. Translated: CASSETGQLFYGYTF.

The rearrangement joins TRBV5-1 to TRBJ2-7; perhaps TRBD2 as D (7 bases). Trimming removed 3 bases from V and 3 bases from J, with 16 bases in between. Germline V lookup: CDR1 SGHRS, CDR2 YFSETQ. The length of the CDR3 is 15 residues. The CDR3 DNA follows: TGCGCCAGCAGCTCGCAACAGGGAGGGGACTACGAGCAGTACTTC. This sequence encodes CASSSQQGGDYEQYF.

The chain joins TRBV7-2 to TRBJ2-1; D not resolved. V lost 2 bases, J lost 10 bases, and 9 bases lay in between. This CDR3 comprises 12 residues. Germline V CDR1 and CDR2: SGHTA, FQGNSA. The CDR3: CASSLLLPEQFF. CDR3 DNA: TGTGCCAGCAGCTTACTTTTACCGGAGCAGTTCTTC.

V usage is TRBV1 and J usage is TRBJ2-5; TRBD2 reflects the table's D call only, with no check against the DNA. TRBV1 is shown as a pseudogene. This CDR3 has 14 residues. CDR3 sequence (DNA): TGCACCAGCAGCCAGACTAGCGGGGGTAAGACCCAGTACTTC. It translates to CTSSQTSGGKTQYF.

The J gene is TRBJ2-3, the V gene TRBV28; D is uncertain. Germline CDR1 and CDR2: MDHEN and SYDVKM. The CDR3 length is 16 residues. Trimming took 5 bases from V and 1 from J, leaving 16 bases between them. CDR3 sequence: CASSPHGPGGTDTQYF. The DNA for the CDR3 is TGTGCCAGCAGTCCCCATGGGCCAGGAGGCACAGATACGCAGTATTTT. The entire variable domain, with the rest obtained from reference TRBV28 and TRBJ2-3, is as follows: DVKVTQSSRYLVKRTGEKVFLECVQDMDHENMFWYRQDPGLGLRLIYFSYDVKMKEKGDIPEGYSVSREKKERFSLILESASTNQTSMYLCASSPHGPGGTDTQYFGPGTRLTVL.

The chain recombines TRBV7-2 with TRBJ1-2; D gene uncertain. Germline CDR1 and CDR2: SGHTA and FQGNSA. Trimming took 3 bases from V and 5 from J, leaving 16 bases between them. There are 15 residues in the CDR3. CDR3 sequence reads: CASSFGSDSYYGYTF. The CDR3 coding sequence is TGTGCCAGCAGCTTTGGCAGTGACTCTTATTATGGCTACACCTTC.

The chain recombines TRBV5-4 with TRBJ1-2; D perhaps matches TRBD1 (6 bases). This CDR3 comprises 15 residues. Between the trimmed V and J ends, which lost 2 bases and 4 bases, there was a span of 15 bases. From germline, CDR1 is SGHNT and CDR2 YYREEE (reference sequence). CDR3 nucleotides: TGTGCCAGCAGCTTTGACCTTGGACAGAGCTATGGCTACACCTTC. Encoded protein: CASSFDLGQSYGYTF.

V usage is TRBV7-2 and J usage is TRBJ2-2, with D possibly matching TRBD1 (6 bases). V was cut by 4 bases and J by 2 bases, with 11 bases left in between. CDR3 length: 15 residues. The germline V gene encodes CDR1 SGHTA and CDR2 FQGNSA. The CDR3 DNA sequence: TGTGCCAGCAGCTGGGACAACCGAAACACCGGGGAGCTGTTTTTT. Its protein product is CASSWDNRNTGELFF.

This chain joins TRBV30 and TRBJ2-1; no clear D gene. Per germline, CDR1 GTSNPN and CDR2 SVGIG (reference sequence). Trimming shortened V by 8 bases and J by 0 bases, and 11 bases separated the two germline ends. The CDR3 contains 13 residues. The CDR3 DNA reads TGTGCCGGGCTGGCGACCTCCTACAATGAGCAGTTCTTC. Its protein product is CAGLATSYNEQFF.

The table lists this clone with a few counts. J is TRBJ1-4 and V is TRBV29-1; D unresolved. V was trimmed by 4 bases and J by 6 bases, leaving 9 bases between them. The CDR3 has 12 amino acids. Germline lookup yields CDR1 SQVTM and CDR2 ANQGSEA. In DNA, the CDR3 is TGCAGCGTTGGGAGGGAGGATGAAAAACTGTTTTTT. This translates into CSVGREDEKLFF.

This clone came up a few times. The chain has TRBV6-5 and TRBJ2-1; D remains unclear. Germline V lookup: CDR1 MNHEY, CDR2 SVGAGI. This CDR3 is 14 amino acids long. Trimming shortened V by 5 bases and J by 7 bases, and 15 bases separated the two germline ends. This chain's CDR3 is CASSRVGFQNEQFF. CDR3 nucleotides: TGTGCCAGCAGTCGTGTGGGCTTTCAGAATGAGCAGTTCTTC.

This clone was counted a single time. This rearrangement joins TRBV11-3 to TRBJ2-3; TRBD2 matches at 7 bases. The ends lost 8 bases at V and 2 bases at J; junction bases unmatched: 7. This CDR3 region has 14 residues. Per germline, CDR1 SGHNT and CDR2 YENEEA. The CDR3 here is CASGEGSYTDTQYF. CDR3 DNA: TGTGCCAGCGGGGAGGGCAGTTACACAGATACGCAGTATTTT.